One and the same sample provided the 28 T cell receptor beta chains below, sequenced in a study of sequential checkpoint blockade in melanoma. The repertoire was sequenced with immunoSEQ multiplex PCR; TCRdb's copy has only in-frame clones and lacks some. This sample has about 10,000 clones, with about three quarters found just once. Treatment of the sample: randomized to nivolumab then ipilimumab (arm A) or the reverse (arm B). The sample here was CD8+ T cells sorted from blood (inferred from file names), taken from a patient given nivolumab and ipilimumab in sequence. These receptors were taken from a human donor with melanoma.

The chain uses TRBV6-4 and TRBJ2-2; TRBD1 is a possible D gene (5 bases). CDR3 size: 14 residues. Germline V CDR1 and CDR2: MRHNA, SNTAGT. Deletions cut 3 bases from V and 0 bases from J, with 5 bases between. In DNA, the CDR3 is TGTGCCAGCAGTGAGGACACGAACACCGGGGAGCTGTTTTTT. Translating it yields CASSEDTNTGELFF.

The CDR3 region has the DNA TGTGCCAGCAGCTTAGACAGGGTCGGCTACACCTTC. It translates to CASSLDRVGYTF. The genes are TRBV11-2 and TRBJ1-2, with a weak D call TRBD1 (5 bases). The germline V and J ends were trimmed by 0 bases and 8 bases, with 7 bases remaining between them. Germline V gene data show CDR1 as SGHAT and CDR2 as FQNNGV. This CDR3 spans 12 amino acids.

The chain combines TRBV5-4 with TRBJ2-7, with TRBD1 identical over 8 bases. The V and J ends lost 3 bases and 2 bases, in that order; junction bases with no gene match: 4. Germline lookup yields CDR1 SGHNT and CDR2 YYREEE (reference sequence). CDR3 size: 14 residues. CDR3: CASSYGTGAYEQYF. The CDR3 DNA reads as TGTGCCAGCAGCTACGGGACAGGAGCCTACGAGCAGTACTTC.

V gene TRBV4-3 combines with J gene TRBJ1-1; unclear D gene. With 0 bases removed from V and 1 base from J, the gap between germline ends came to 6 bases. The CDR3 loop spans 14 amino acids. Per the germline V gene, CDR1 is LGHNA and CDR2 is YSLEER. The CDR3 sequence: CASSQDGENTEAFF. In DNA form, the CDR3 reads TGCGCCAGCAGCCAAGATGGAGAGAACACTGAAGCTTTCTTT.

The rearrangement links TRBV4-3 to TRBJ2-3, with a possible D match to TRBD2 (5 bases). The CDR3 loop spans 16 amino acids. Trimming took 1 base from V and 4 from J, leaving 15 bases between them. The V gene's germline CDR1 is LGHNA and CDR2 YSLEER. CDR3 in DNA: TGCGCCAGCAGCCAAGCTGCTCTAGCAGATTCAGATACGCAGTATTTT. Translation: CASSQAALADSDTQYF.

The chain employs TRBV4-1 and TRBJ2-2; 9 bases align to TRBD1. CDR3 length equals 17 residues. Trimming removed 0 bases from V and 4 bases from J; junction bases left unmatched: 6. From germline, CDR1 is MGHRA and CDR2 YSYEKL. The CDR3 loop is CASSQDRNRGLTGELFF. The CDR3 nucleotides are TGCGCCAGCAGCCAAGACCGGAACAGGGGGCTCACCGGGGAGCTGTTTTTT.

The genes are TRBV9 and TRBJ2-3; TRBD2 matches at 9 bases. Germline-derived CDR1 and CDR2 are SGDLS and YYNGEE. The CDR3 sequence is 15 residues long. Unmatched junction bases numbered 0, after V lost 0 bases and J lost 1 base. This CDR3 reads CASSVGTSGTDTQYF. The CDR3 bases are TGTGCCAGCAGCGTAGGGACTAGCGGCACAGATACGCAGTATTTT.

The chain combines TRBV14 with TRBJ1-4; no reliable D call. Looked up from germline, CDR1 is SGHDN and CDR2 is FVKESK. Trimming took 0 bases from V and 8 from J, leaving 10 bases between them. CDR3 length: 14 residues. CDR3 region: CASSQDRGLEKLFF. The CDR3 DNA follows: TGTGCCAGCAGCCAAGATAGAGGACTAGAAAAACTGTTTTTT.

This chain uses TRBV10-3 with TRBJ2-1, with 9 bases lining up with TRBD1. This CDR3 has 14 residues. Germline assignment: CDR1 ENHRY and CDR2 SYGVKD. Trimming at V came to 8 bases and at J to 1 base, leaving 3 bases not matched to a gene. The CDR3 region is CAIGGQGSYNEQFF. CDR3 nucleotide sequence: TGTGCCATCGGGGGACAGGGTTCCTACAATGAGCAGTTCTTC.

The CDR3 DNA reads TGCAGCGTGTGGGGGCAGGGGTACTTCTCTGGCTACACCTTC. Its translation is CSVWGQGYFSGYTF. The V gene is TRBV29-1, the J gene TRBJ1-2; weak D call: TRBD1 (6 bases). The CDR3 consists of 14 residues. The V end lost 6 bases, the J end lost 7 bases, and 21 bases lay between the germline ends. CDR1 SQVTM and CDR2 ANQGSEA come from the germline V gene.

J is TRBJ1-4 and V is TRBV7-9; TRBD1 aligns across 7 bases. CDR1 is SEHNR and CDR2 is FQNEAQ in the germline V gene (reference sequence). After removal of 5 bases from V and 8 bases from J, the junction contained 5 bases not matched to a gene. This CDR3 contains 13 residues. The CDR3 region has the DNA TGTGCCAGCAGCCCTCAGGGGGACGAAAAACTGTTTTTT. Encoded protein: CASSPQGDEKLFF. Full variable domain (missing parts from reference TRBV7-9 and TRBJ1-4): DTGVSQNPRHKITKRGQNVTFRCDPISEHNRLYWYRQTLGQGPEFLTYFQNEAQLEKSRLLSDRFSAERPKGSFSTLEIQRTEQGDSAMYLCASSPQGDEKLFFGSGTQLSVL.

The chain carries TRBV30 and TRBJ1-1, with 11 positions matching TRBD1. The V segment lost 5 bases and the J segment 4 bases; nucleotides outside the gene matches: 9. The CDR3 has 15 residues. Germline V gives CDR1 GTSNPN, CDR2 SVGIG (reference sequence). The CDR3 spells CAWGNRDRGGTEAFF. The CDR3 nucleotides read TGTGCCTGGGGGAACCGGGACAGGGGGGGCACTGAAGCTTTCTTT. Full variable domain (outside the CDR3, taken from reference TRBV30 and TRBJ1-1): SQTIHQWPATLVQPVGSPLSLECTVEGTSNPNLYWYRQAAGRGLQLLFYSVGIGQISSEVPQNLSASRPQDRQFILSSKKLLLSDSGFYLCAWGNRDRGGTEAFFGQGTRLTVV.

CDR3 region: CASSWTGTSYEQYF. Written as DNA, the CDR3 is TGTGCCAGTAGTTGGACAGGGACTTCCTACGAGCAGTACTTC. V and J are TRBV19 and TRBJ2-7; 8 bases fit TRBD1. J was trimmed by 1 base and V by 5 bases; bases with no gene match: 4. The CDR3 sequence is 14 residues long. Germline V gene lookup returns CDR1 LNHDA and CDR2 SQIVND (reference sequence).

The rearrangement uses TRBV5-1 and TRBJ2-5; D unclear. CDR3 length: 12 residues. The germline gives CDR1 SGHRS, CDR2 YFSETQ. V was pared by 4 bases and J by 0 bases, with 4 bases between. CDR3 protein: CASSLYQETQYF. The CDR3 nucleotides are TGCGCCAGCAGCCTGTACCAAGAGACCCAGTACTTC.

The V call is TRBV19, the J call TRBJ2-3; TRBD2 matches 9 bases. CDR1 and CDR2 (germline): LNHDA, SQIVND (reference sequence). CDR3 length equals 16 residues. The V segment lost 8 bases and the J segment 5 bases; nucleotides outside the gene matches: 14. CDR3 region: CASANHGAGGVDTQYF. Written as DNA, the CDR3 is TGTGCCAGTGCCAACCACGGGGCGGGGGGGGTAGATACGCAGTATTTT.

This clone was seen only a few times. The chain employs TRBV5-4 and TRBJ2-7; TRBD2 matches at 8 bases. Germline V gene sequence: CDR1 SGHNT, CDR2 YYREEE (reference sequence). The V gene end was trimmed by 1 base and the J gene end by 7 bases; junction bases not matched to a gene: 1. The CDR3 has 12 amino acids. The CDR3 DNA reads as TGTGCCAGCAGCTTGACGGGAGGGGAGCAGTACTTC. As protein: CASSLTGGEQYF.

This clone appeared a few times. The V call is TRBV7-9, the J call TRBJ2-7; tentatively, D is TRBD2 (5 bases). The CDR3 consists of 13 residues. The V gene lost 5 bases and the J gene lost 1 base, with 9 bases spanning the gap. CDR1 and CDR2 (germline): SEHNR, FQNEAQ (reference sequence). CDR3 in amino acids: CASSLSGSYEQYF. For the CDR3, the DNA is TGTGCCAGCAGCCTCTCGGGATCCTACGAGCAGTACTTC.

The chain is built from TRBV27 and TRBJ2-7; 8 bases align to TRBD2. The germline CDR1 and CDR2 sequences are MNHEY and SMNVEV (reference sequence). The CDR3 spans 15 residues. The trim removed 5 bases at V and 2 bases at J, leaving 8 bases unmatched. The DNA for the CDR3 is TGTGCCAGCAGTCCTGGGCGGGGGGTGACCTACGAGCAGTACTTC. Encoded protein: CASSPGRGVTYEQYF.

The rearrangement joins TRBV7-2 to TRBJ2-3, with 13 bases matching TRBD2. The V gene's germline CDR1 is SGHTA and CDR2 FQGNSA. The length of the CDR3 is 18 residues. The trim removed 1 base at V and 5 bases at J, leaving 9 bases unmatched. This chain's CDR3 is CASSLGYRLAGGRDTQYF. The CDR3 coding sequence is TGTGCCAGCAGCTTAGGTTATCGACTAGCGGGGGGTCGAGATACGCAGTATTTT.

The chain employs TRBV9 and TRBJ2-3; no definite D call. Trimming cost V 8 bases and J 4 bases, with 17 bases left between them. Germline CDR1 and CDR2: SGDLS and YYNGEE. The CDR3 spans 14 residues. In DNA form, the CDR3 reads TGTGCCAGTGAACCGTACGGGTATTCAGATACGCAGTATTTT. This gives the protein CASEPYGYSDTQYF. The whole variable domain, filled in from reference TRBV9 and TRBJ2-3, reads DSGVTQTPKHLITATGQRVTLRCSPRSGDLSVYWYQQSLDQGLQFLIQYYNGEERAKGNILERFSAQQFPDLHSELNLSSLELGDSALYFCASEPYGYSDTQYFGPGTRLTVL.

The chain couples TRBV27 to TRBJ2-4; the D is unclear. V lost 5 bases and J 3 bases, leaving 8 bases between the germline ends. Per the germline V gene, CDR1 is MNHEY and CDR2 is SMNVEV (reference sequence). The CDR3 has 13 residues. The CDR3 nucleotides are TGTGCCAGCAGTCATCAGGACAAAAACATTCAGTACTTC. It translates to CASSHQDKNIQYF.

The chain recombines TRBV29-1 with TRBJ2-7; the D gene is possibly TRBD1 (5 bases). This CDR3 has 15 amino acids. The germline V and J ends were trimmed by 3 bases and 0 bases, with 15 bases remaining between them. CDR1 is SQVTM and CDR2 is ANQGSEA in the germline V gene. The CDR3 loop reads CSVEVGQVSSYEQYF. CDR3 DNA: TGCAGCGTTGAGGTAGGACAAGTGAGCTCCTACGAGCAGTACTTC.

This chain connects TRBV10-3 to TRBJ2-7; 12 nucleotides line up with TRBD2. Germline CDR1 ENHRY, CDR2 SYGVKD. Trimming took 3 bases from V and 4 from J; bases not matched to a gene: 4. CDR3 length equals 15 residues. As DNA, the CDR3 is TGTGCCATCAGTGACAAGGGACTAGCGGGTTACGAGCAGTACTTC. Residues: CAISDKGLAGYEQYF.

This sequence joins TRBV7-2 and TRBJ2-1; D unresolved. This CDR3 contains 13 residues. Germline V CDR1 and CDR2: SGHTA, FQGNSA. Trimming removed 5 bases at V and 8 bases at J, with 13 bases between. This chain's CDR3 is CASSPFGVDEQFF. CDR3 nucleotide sequence: TGTGCCAGCAGCCCCTTCGGAGTAGATGAGCAGTTCTTC.

CDR3 sequence reads: CASWDRGDTEAFF. CDR3 coding DNA: TGTGCCAGTTGGGACAGGGGGGACACTGAAGCTTTCTTT. The chain combines TRBV2 with TRBJ1-1; TRBD1 aligns across 11 bases. CDR3 length equals 13 residues. Germline V gene data show CDR1 as SNHLY and CDR2 as FYNNEI. Trimming cost V 9 bases and J 3 bases; bases outside gene matches: 3.

The chain is built from TRBV7-2 and TRBJ1-2; maybe TRBD1 (5 bases). The V end was cut by 4 bases, the J end by 8 bases, with 11 bases between. The CDR3 has 12 residues. Germline V CDR1 and CDR2: SGHTA, FQGNSA. CDR3 sequence reads: CASSWAGEGYTF. The DNA of the CDR3 is TGTGCCAGCAGCTGGGCGGGGGAAGGCTACACCTTC.

The rearrangement joins TRBV30 to TRBJ1-6, with TRBD1 identical over 9 bases. The trim removed 6 bases at V and 6 bases at J, leaving 9 bases unmatched. The CDR3 has 15 amino acids. CDR1 and CDR2 from the germline V gene are GTSNPN and SVGIG (reference sequence). Written as DNA, the CDR3 is TGTGCCTGCATCCGGCTGGGACAGGGTAATTCACCCCTCCACTTT. This sequence encodes CACIRLGQGNSPLHF.

The gene calls are TRBV19 and TRBJ2-5, with 7 nucleotides matching TRBD1. The germline V gene encodes CDR1 LNHDA and CDR2 SQIVND (reference sequence). The CDR3 spans 15 residues. With 5 bases clipped from V and 1 base from J, the junction kept 7 bases outside the gene matches. CDR3 in amino acids: CASSWGQPFQETQYF. CDR3 nucleotide sequence: TGTGCCAGTAGTTGGGGACAGCCTTTCCAAGAGACCCAGTACTTC.